The 14 T cell receptor beta chains below come from one sample, sequenced in a study of T cell clonotyping in hematopoietic cell transplantation. Data came from immunoSEQ multiplex PCR; TCRdb stores just in-frame clones and leaves some out. The sample contains nearly 11,000 clones, approximately 45% of which appear only once. The sample in question was PBMCs, obtained 30 days after allogeneic stem cell transplant. These receptors all stem from a male patient between 45 and 59 years old who had an allogeneic stem cell transplant from an unrelated donor, so the T cells may come from the graft donor. Some clones in this sample may be carry-over from other donors' samples.

There are a few counts of this clone. The V call is TRBV30, the J call TRBJ1-2, with TRBD1 as a possible D gene (5 bases). Germline V gene lookup returns CDR1 GTSNPN and CDR2 SVGIG (reference sequence). The CDR3 length is 15 residues. V was clipped by 6 bases and J by 4 bases, with 21 bases between them. CDR3 amino acids: CACEAGTEVFYGYTF. The CDR3 bases are TGTGCCTGCGAAGCCGGGACGGAGGTCTTCTATGGCTACACCTTC.

This clone was counted between two and nine times. The chain recombines TRBV6-5 with TRBJ1-2; no reliable D call. The CDR3 loop spans 12 amino acids. From germline, CDR1 is MNHEY and CDR2 SVGAGI. With 4 bases removed from V and 4 bases from J, the gap between germline ends came to 7 bases. The CDR3 protein is CASSSNPYGYTF. The CDR3 DNA reads as TGTGCCAGCAGTTCTAATCCCTATGGCTACACCTTC.

A few counts support this clone. The chain uses TRBV5-6 and TRBJ2-5, with TRBD1 matching 7 bases. V shed 2 bases and J 2 bases; nucleotides not matched to a gene: 9. The germline V gene has CDR1 SGHDT and CDR2 YYEEEE. The CDR3 is made up of 16 amino acids. CDR3 DNA sequence: TGTGCCAGCAGCTTCTATCAGGGGGACATTCAAGAGACCCAGTACTTC. Its translation: CASSFYQGDIQETQYF. Together with reference TRBV5-6 and TRBJ2-5, the CDR3 gives the full variable domain: DAGVTQSPTHLIKTRGQQVTLRCSPKSGHDTVSWYQQALGQGPQFIFQYYEEEERQRGNFPDRFSGHQFPNYSSELNVNALLLGDSALYLCASSFYQGDIQETQYFGPGTRLLVL.

V gene TRBV7-2 combines with J gene TRBJ2-3; D not certain. This CDR3 spans 11 amino acids. CDR1 and CDR2 from the germline V gene are SGHTA and FQGNSA. V lost 3 bases, J lost 5 bases, and 3 bases lay in between. CDR3 region: CASSFQDTQYF. The CDR3 bases are TGTGCCAGCAGCTTTCAAGATACGCAGTATTTT.

This clone is classed as medium-sized (0.01 to 0.1%). The V gene is TRBV4-3, the J gene TRBJ1-2; no clear D gene. Germline CDR1 and CDR2: LGHNA and YSLEER. The CDR3 is 15 residues long. With 1 base removed from V and 8 bases from J, the gap between germline ends came to 17 bases. CDR3 residues: CASSQGSSSSGGYTF. CDR3 nucleotide sequence: TGCGCCAGCAGCCAAGGATCTTCCTCGTCGGGCGGCTACACCTTC.

This clone has a handful of counts. At one boundary the junction diverges from the germline segment, which might be a read error. This sequence joins TRBV28 and TRBJ2-7; 9 nucleotides agree with TRBD2. The length of the CDR3 is 15 residues. CDR1 is MDHEN and CDR2 is SYDVKM in the germline V gene. DNA of the CDR3: TGTGCCGGCAGTTTATTTAGCGGGAGCCCCTACGAGCAGTACTTC. Its protein product is CAGSLFSGSPYEQYF.

This rearrangement joins TRBV7-6 to TRBJ2-1, with D uncertain. Germline V CDR1 and CDR2: SGHVS, FNYEAQ. CDR3 length equals 14 residues. Trimming took off 0 bases at V and 4 bases at J, with 7 bases between the two ends. CDR3 nucleotides: TGTGCCAGCAGCTTAGCGGGCCGGTACAATGAGCAGTTCTTC. This sequence encodes CASSLAGRYNEQFF.

The V gene is TRBV5-6, the J gene TRBJ2-3; D may be TRBD2 (7 bases). The CDR3 is made up of 15 amino acids. Between the trimmed V and J ends, which lost 2 bases and 2 bases, there was a span of 12 bases. Looked up from germline, CDR1 is SGHDT and CDR2 is YYEEEE. As DNA, the CDR3 is TGTGCCAGCAGCTTACCCGCGGGGGCCACAGATACGCAGTATTTT. Translation gives CASSLPAGATDTQYF.

The chain is built from TRBV5-1 and TRBJ1-6; TRBD1 agrees at 11 bases. Germline assignment: CDR1 SGHRS and CDR2 YFSETQ. The CDR3 is made up of 18 amino acids. J gave up 3 bases and V 4 bases, and 9 bases lay outside the gene matches. CDR3 in DNA: TGCGCCAGCAGCCCGGGACAGGGGGTCGGAGGCTATAATTCACCCCTCCACTTT. It encodes CASSPGQGVGGYNSPLHF.

This clone turned up a few times. The V and J genes are TRBV29-1 and TRBJ1-1, with D perhaps matching TRBD1 (5 bases). This CDR3 region has 16 residues. V was pared by 4 bases and J by 0 bases, with 18 bases between. Germline CDR1 reads SQVTM; CDR2 reads ANQGSEA. The CDR3 DNA reads TGCAGCGTTGCACCGACATCGGGACCCTTGAACACTGAAGCTTTCTTT. It specifies CSVAPTSGPLNTEAFF. Full variable domain (rest looked up from reference TRBV29-1 and TRBJ1-1): SAVISQKPSRDICQRGTSLTIQCQVDSQVTMMFWYRQQPGQSLTLIATANQGSEATYESGFVIDKFPISRPNLTFSTLTVSNMSPEDSSIYLCSVAPTSGPLNTEAFFGQGTRLTVV.

A few counts support this clone. The chain combines TRBV5-1 with TRBJ2-3; D is unclear. Germline CDR1 reads SGHRS; CDR2 reads YFSETQ. The CDR3 sequence is 14 residues long. V lost 3 bases, J lost 0 bases, and 8 bases lay in between. CDR3 nucleotide sequence: TGCGCCAGCAGCTCATTGTATAGCACAGATACGCAGTATTTT. Its protein is CASSSLYSTDTQYF.

This clone was found a few times. V is TRBV15 and J is TRBJ2-7; possibly TRBD1 for D (5 bases). Germline CDR1 and CDR2: LNHNV and YYDKDF (reference sequence). The CDR3 spans 13 residues. The V gene lost 1 base and the J gene lost 7 bases, with 11 bases spanning the gap. CDR3 sequence: CATSRGSGYEQYF. The DNA for the CDR3 is TGTGCCACCAGCAGAGGGTCAGGGTATGAGCAGTACTTC.

This clone has only a few counts. The chain combines TRBV30 with TRBJ2-7; 10 positions agree with TRBD1. The germline V gene has CDR1 GTSNPN and CDR2 SVGIG (reference sequence). The V and J ends lost 2 bases and 3 bases, in that order; junction bases with no gene match: 7. The CDR3 consists of 15 residues. The CDR3 here is CAWSRGQGIVYEQYF. CDR3 bases: TGTGCCTGGAGTAGGGGACAGGGGATAGTCTACGAGCAGTACTTC.

The chain has TRBV30 and TRBJ2-7, with 7 bases aligning to TRBD1. The CDR3 contains 15 residues. Per the germline V gene, CDR1 is GTSNPN and CDR2 is SVGIG (reference sequence). V gave up 0 bases and J gave up 0 bases; unmatched junction bases: 5. The CDR3 region has the DNA TGTGCCTGGAGTGTACGTGGGACAGACTCCTACGAGCAGTACTTC. This sequence encodes CAWSVRGTDSYEQYF.